Shown below are 2 T cell receptor beta chains from a single sample sequenced in a study of CXCR3-negative and CXCR3-positive naive CD8 T cells. Study results and caveats: Naive cells that were CXCR3-positive had more hydrophobic TRB CDR3s (compared with CXCR3-negative naive cells).

No antigen has been assigned to these receptors. With UMI labels, 5' RACE was used to prepare the TRB cDNA libraries. With the 5' RACE reads reprocessed, TCRdb shows one record per CDR3 protein and no DNA. The specimen's table records around 95,000 distinct CDR3 sequences. Material: naive CXCR3+ CD8+ T cells from blood. Subset denoted: CD45RO-CCR7+CD27+CD95- naive CD8+ T cells expressing CXCR3 (TNR3+). Receptors were obtained from a human donor in good health. Some clones in this sample may be carry-over from other donors' samples.

The chain is built from TRBV9 and TRBJ1-1; TCRdb's D call of TRBD1 is untestable without DNA. This CDR3 has 14 residues. Germline loops: CDR1 SGDLS, CDR2 YYNGEE. The CDR3 loop reads CASSVGPGNTEAFF.

The chain uses TRBV11-2 and TRBJ2-5; absent DNA, TCRdb's TRBD2 call cannot be checked. CDR3 size: 16 residues. Per germline, CDR1 SGHAT and CDR2 FQNNGV. The CDR3: CASSLVRDLLWETQYF.